Detailed here is one TCR beta chain. Germline V gene data show CDR1 as LNHDA and CDR2 as SQIVND (reference sequence). The CDR3 runs to 16 residues. J was trimmed by 4 bases and V by 8 bases; bases with no gene match: 12. The data were obtained in a study of cytomegalovirus exposure and HLA in healthy donors. The PCR employed 60 Vbeta primers together with 13 Jbeta primers. TCRdb's table, derived via immunoSEQ multiplex PCR, lists solely in-frame clones and lacks some. The sample comprises about 150,000 clones, 65% to 80% of which are singletons, and about 13% rests with the top ten. The sequence was collected from a man aged 35-49 years in good health and CMV-seropositive. V usage is TRBV19 and J usage is TRBJ2-2, with TRBD1 identical over 8 bases. Sequencing was performed on PBMCs. CDR3 DNA sequence: TGTGCCAGTTCCCTGGGACAGGCAGGGTCCACCGGGGAGCTGTTTTTT. Translated, it gives CASSLGQAGSTGELFF.